This TCR beta chain was retrieved from a study of Ad26.COV2.S vaccination and SARS-CoV-2 variants. Across the study: Into the muscle, Ad26.COV2.S was dosed once or twice, 56 days apart.

Sequenced by immunoSEQ multiplex PCR; TCRdb stores in-frame clones only, minus some. The sample has around 450,000 clones, 90% seen once; the top ten hold roughly 4.3%. The CDR3 is 14 amino acids. Germline values: CDR1 SGHRS, CDR2 YFSETQ. Trimming took 4 bases from V and 1 from J, leaving 12 bases between them. Stated treatment: over 15 received Ad26.COV2.S at low or high dose, single or two shots; about 5 received placebo; per-sample allocation not given. Samples came from day 63 after the first vaccine or placebo injection. The V gene is TRBV5-1, the J gene TRBJ2-7; tentative D call: TRBD2 (5 bases). The receptor was derived from a person aged 18-65 years who received the Ad26.COV2.S COVID-19 vaccine or a placebo. The sample in question was peripheral blood, obtained in a trial of Ad26.COV2.S vaccine versus placebo. CDR3: CASSPSGGSYEQYF. CDR3 DNA sequence: TGCGCCAGCAGCCCCAGCGGTGGATCCTACGAGCAGTACTTC.